The 20 T cell receptor beta chains below were found in one sample sequenced in a study of T-cell memory formation after mild COVID-19. One entry per CDR3 protein, called by TCRdb with MiXCR from the 5' RACE reads. The sample lists roughly 35,000 distinct CDR3 sequences; around 8% were seen once. Sequencing used PBMCs or a T cell subset sorted from them (not recorded which). The receptor source for this set is a man between 18 and 29 years old who had mild COVID-19 (a few samples of this study predate the infection). Cell type and time point are not known.

This clonotype appeared many times. This chain uses TRBV9 with TRBJ1-2; 11 positions match TRBD1. Germline CDR1 SGDLS, CDR2 YYNGEE. Trimming cost V 3 bases and J 6 bases; bases outside gene matches: 10. The CDR3 is made up of 16 amino acids. CDR3: CASSDGQGAKLHGYTF. For the CDR3, the DNA is TGTGCCAGCAGCGATGGACAGGGGGCAAAACTGCATGGCTACACCTTC.

This clonotype was seen many times. This chain connects TRBV27 to TRBJ2-1; D is undetermined. The V end was cut by 2 bases, the J end by 9 bases, with 14 bases between. CDR3 length: 14 residues. From germline, CDR1 is MNHEY and CDR2 SMNVEV (reference sequence). CDR3 sequence reads: CASSLEASRREQFF. CDR3 nucleotides: TGTGCCAGCAGTTTAGAAGCTTCCAGACGTGAGCAGTTCTTC.

This clonotype qualifies as medium-sized. In nucleotides, the CDR3 is TGTGCCAGTAGTATTTTCCAGGTCGGCTCCTACAATGAGCAGTTCTTC. It encodes CASSIFQVGSYNEQFF. The V call is TRBV19, the J call TRBJ2-1; D gene uncertain. The CDR3 is made up of 16 amino acids. Germline V lookup: CDR1 LNHDA, CDR2 SQIVND (reference sequence). V dropped 3 bases and J dropped 0 bases, with 12 bases sitting between them.

This clonotype showed up many times. The genes are TRBV5-1 and TRBJ2-1; D remains unclear. Germline CDR1 and CDR2: SGHRS and YFSETQ. With 4 bases removed from V and 3 bases from J, the gap between germline ends came to 14 bases. There are 15 residues in the CDR3. CDR3 DNA: TGCGCCAGCAGCCTCCAAGGCGGAGTCTACAATGAGCAGTTCTTC. Translated: CASSLQGGVYNEQFF.

This clonotype was found many times. The chain carries TRBV7-6 and TRBJ2-1; D gene uncertain. V lost 1 base and J lost 0, with 10 bases in between. The CDR3 sequence is 16 residues long. The V gene's germline CDR1 is SGHVS and CDR2 FNYEAQ. The CDR3, as DNA: TGTGCCAGCAGCTTAGACCGCCCGAGCTCCTACAATGAGCAGTTCTTC. It is translated as CASSLDRPSSYNEQFF.

Comment on this clonotype: This could be a read error, since a much larger clone is one nucleotide away. This chain joins TRBV14 and TRBJ1-1; D not certain. Trimming removed 4 bases at V and 3 bases at J, with 9 bases between. The CDR3 is 13 amino acids. The germline V gene has CDR1 SGHDN and CDR2 FVKESK. The CDR3 region is CASSRLTYTEAFF. CDR3 bases: TGTGCCAGCAGCCGGTTAACATACACTGAAGCTTTCTTT.

This clonotype was counted ten times or more. V gene TRBV19 combines with J gene TRBJ1-5, with a weak D call TRBD1 (6 bases). V was trimmed by 3 bases and J by 4 bases, leaving 16 bases between them. CDR1 and CDR2 (germline): LNHDA, SQIVND (reference sequence). This CDR3 has 16 amino acids. CDR3 in amino acids: CASSMGRGKRNQPQHF. DNA for the CDR3: TGTGCCAGTAGTATGGGCAGGGGAAAGAGGAATCAGCCCCAGCATTTT.

This clonotype was counted a few times. The gene calls are TRBV19 and TRBJ1-5, with D possibly matching TRBD1 (5 bases). V dropped 6 bases and J dropped 7 bases, with 19 bases sitting between them. From germline, CDR1 is LNHDA and CDR2 SQIVND (reference sequence). The CDR3 extends over 15 amino acids. CDR3 coding DNA: TGTGCCAGTAGACATGAAGGGGCGGGAGGCCAGCCCCAGCATTTT. As protein: CASRHEGAGGQPQHF.

This clonotype was seen repeatedly, ten times or more. J is TRBJ2-1 and V is TRBV20-1; 9 bases fit TRBD1. Germline assignment: CDR1 DFQATT and CDR2 SNEGSKA (reference sequence). This CDR3 spans 15 amino acids. The V gene end was trimmed by 3 bases and the J gene end by 3 bases; junction bases not matched to a gene: 6. For the CDR3, the DNA is TGCAGTGCTAGTGGGGGACAGGGTATCTACAATGAGCAGTTCTTC. This sequence encodes CSASGGQGIYNEQFF.

For this clonotype: One base away lies a much larger clone, so this may be a sequencing read error. The rearrangement joins TRBV7-2 to TRBJ2-5, with D possibly TRBD2 on 6 matching bases. Per the germline V gene, CDR1 is SGHTA and CDR2 is FQGNSA. The CDR3 is 14 amino acids. The CDR3 nucleotides are TGTGCCAGCAGCTGGACCCAAACGGGGGAGACCAAGTACTTC. It is translated as CASSWTQTGETKYF. The full variable domain, in which reference TRBV7-2 and TRBJ2-5 provide the parts outside the CDR3, is GAGVSQSPSNKVTEKGKDVELRCDPISGHTALYWYRQSLGQGLEFLIYFQGNSAPDKSGLPSDRFSAERTGGSVSTLTIQRTQQEDSAVYLCASSWTQTGETKYFGPGTRLLVL.

This clonotype was detected many times. This sequence joins TRBV5-4 and TRBJ1-4; the D is unclear. The CDR3 covers 12 residues. Germline CDR1 is SGHNT and CDR2 is YYREEE (reference sequence). Between the trimmed V and J ends, which lost 1 base and 10 bases, there was a span of 8 bases. CDR3 loop: CASSLPGSKLFF. The CDR3 region has the DNA TGTGCCAGCAGCTTGCCCGGATCAAAACTGTTTTTT.

This clonotype has at least ten counts. The chain is built from TRBV5-1 and TRBJ2-7; the match to TRBD1 covers 9 bases. The CDR3 consists of 15 residues. From germline, CDR1 is SGHRS and CDR2 YFSETQ. Germline trimming cut 4 bases from V and 2 bases from J; bases unmatched to any gene: 7. The CDR3 DNA follows: TGCGCCAGCAGCGCCCGACAGGGGGAGGCCTACGAGCAGTACTTC. Amino acid sequence: CASSARQGEAYEQYF.

This clonotype was found many times. The genes are TRBV4-1 and TRBJ2-3; D remains unclear. V lost 0 bases and J lost 5, with 12 bases in between. The CDR3 is 15 amino acids. Germline loops: CDR1 MGHRA, CDR2 YSYEKL. The DNA for the CDR3 is TGCGCCAGCAGCCAAGATCCCACCCTCGGAGATACGCAGTATTTT. Translating gives CASSQDPTLGDTQYF.

On this clonotype itself: With a much larger clone just one base away, this may be a read error. The gene calls are TRBV9 and TRBJ2-2; D is undetermined. This CDR3 contains 13 residues. The germline V and J ends were trimmed by 3 bases and 4 bases, with 7 bases remaining between them. CDR1 and CDR2 from the germline V gene are SGDLS and YYNGEE. CDR3 nucleotide sequence: TGTGCCAGCAGCGCAGTAGCCACCGGGGAGCTGTTTTTT. It translates to CASSAVATGELFF.

This clonotype occurred many times. V and J are TRBV10-3 and TRBJ1-1; D not certain. V lost 4 bases and J 1 base, leaving 7 bases between the germline ends. CDR3 size: 13 residues. Germline CDR1 is ENHRY and CDR2 is SYGVKD. The CDR3 sequence: CAISAAENTEAFF. The CDR3 region has the DNA TGTGCCATCAGTGCAGCTGAGAACACTGAAGCTTTCTTT.

This clonotype was observed many times. The rearrangement uses TRBV28 and TRBJ1-1; the D gene is possibly TRBD1 (6 bases). The CDR3 loop spans 15 amino acids. From germline, CDR1 is MDHEN and CDR2 SYDVKM. V was cut by 6 bases and J by 5 bases, with 19 bases left in between. The CDR3 protein is CASRVLAGAGTEAFF. As DNA, the CDR3 is TGTGCCAGCAGGGTCCTTGCAGGGGCTGGGACTGAAGCTTTCTTT.

The sample holds many counts of this clonotype. V gene TRBV7-2 combines with J gene TRBJ1-1; D unclear. CDR1 and CDR2 (germline): SGHTA, FQGNSA. V gave up 4 bases and J gave up 4 bases, with 10 bases separating them. The CDR3 length is 13 residues. The CDR3 bases are TGTGCCAGCAGCTCCGGGATGATCACTGAAGCTTTCTTT. Its protein product is CASSSGMITEAFF.

In its sample, this clonotype was seen many times. This chain joins TRBV7-6 and TRBJ2-3; no clear D gene. V dropped 4 bases and J dropped 1 base, with 15 bases sitting between them. CDR1 is SGHVS and CDR2 is FNYEAQ in the germline V gene. The CDR3 consists of 16 residues. CDR3 sequence (DNA): TGTGCCAGCAGCTCCCGATTGGCAGACCGCACAGATACGCAGTATTTT. The encoded protein is CASSSRLADRTDTQYF.

This clonotype is categorized as medium-sized. The chain is built from TRBV7-2 and TRBJ2-3, with D unresolved. V dropped 4 bases and J dropped 6 bases, with 11 bases sitting between them. The CDR3 consists of 13 residues. Germline CDR1 and CDR2: SGHTA and FQGNSA. The CDR3 DNA is TGTGCCAGCAGCTCTCCTTTCCGGGATACGCAGTATTTT. It specifies CASSSPFRDTQYF. Combining the CDR3 with reference TRBV7-2 and TRBJ2-3 gives the whole variable domain GAGVSQSPSNKVTEKGKDVELRCDPISGHTALYWYRQSLGQGLEFLIYFQGNSAPDKSGLPSDRFSAERTGGSVSTLTIQRTQQEDSAVYLCASSSPFRDTQYFGPGTRLTVL.

This clonotype was picked up a small number of times. The chain uses TRBV5-4 and TRBJ1-2; 8 nucleotides line up with TRBD1. Trimming at V came to 3 bases and at J to 5 bases, leaving 15 bases not matched to a gene. Germline lookup yields CDR1 SGHNT and CDR2 YYREEE (reference sequence). CDR3 length equals 17 residues. The chain's CDR3 is CASSSATDRVGGYGYTF. Here the CDR3 DNA reads TGTGCCAGCAGCTCCGCGACGGACAGGGTTGGAGGGTATGGCTACACCTTC.